Listed here are 3 T cell receptor beta chains from one sample, sequenced in a study of regulatory T cells in long-lasting Graves disease (TCRdb year 2021). Libraries were prepared through multiplex PCR. Sequenced on an Illumina HiSeq 4000. CDR3 regions were amplified by Arm-PCR with iRepertoire HTBI primers to construct TCR beta libraries. TCRdb reprocessed the public reads (quality trimming at Q25 with fastp, clone calling with MiXCR) and kept in-frame beta chains. Each CDR3 protein gets just one entry, which takes the most common genes and DNA from the rows behind it. The sample yields about 660,000 distinct CDR3 sequences; around 32% were counted once. The ten largest clones capture 35% to 55% of the sample. The time point tag for this specimen amounts to: persistent/refractory GD, antithyroid drugs over 5 years with positive TRAb. For both TCR sequencing and RNA sequencing, RNA was extracted from PBMCs using TRIzol.

The sequenced sample was peripheral blood mononuclear cells (PBMCs), obtained when the disease was refractory, from a patient treated with antithyroid drugs. These receptors were taken from a female donor with Graves disease.

This clonotype was counted many times. The chain couples TRBV20-1 to TRBJ2-5, with 7 bases that match TRBD1. CDR3 length: 15 residues. V was clipped by 2 bases and J by 5 bases; unmatched bases: 11. CDR1 and CDR2 from the germline V gene are DFQATT and SNEGSKA (reference sequence). For the CDR3, the DNA is TGCAGTGCTAGAAGTCGACAGGGTATACGGGAGACCCAGTACTTC. It is translated as CSARSRQGIRETQYF.

The CDR3, as DNA: TGTGCCAGTAACCCCCCTGGGACAGGGGGAGGATATGGCTACACCTTC. This translates into CASNPPGTGGGYGYTF. This rearrangement joins TRBV19 to TRBJ1-2; 11 nucleotides agree with TRBD1. J was trimmed by 5 bases and V by 7 bases; bases with no gene match: 12. Germline loops: CDR1 LNHDA, CDR2 SQIVND (reference sequence). This CDR3 region has 16 residues.

This clonotype showed up just a few times. CDR3 region: CASRVAWGGELFF. CDR3 in DNA: TGTGCCAGCAGGGTGGCTTGGGGCGGGGAGCTGTTTTTT. The J gene is TRBJ2-2, the V gene TRBV28; no clear D gene. The CDR3 extends over 13 amino acids. Germline lookup yields CDR1 MDHEN and CDR2 SYDVKM. Between the trimmed V and J ends, which lost 6 bases and 7 bases, there was a span of 12 bases.